Reported below is one T cell receptor (beta chain). The data originate from a study of monozygotic twins with inflammatory bowel disease. From the 5' RACE reads, TCRdb lists one entry per CDR3 protein and no DNA. The sample data list around 140,000 distinct CDR3 sequences. The TCR sequence derives from a human donor with ulcerative colitis or Crohn's disease, or a healthy co-twin of an affected twin (not recorded which). The sequencing sample was made of blood.

The chain's CDR3 is CASSRTGADQPQHF. The chain combines TRBV5-1 with TRBJ1-5; there is no DNA to check the TCRdb D call of TRBD1. Germline values: CDR1 SGHRS, CDR2 YFSETQ. The CDR3 contains 14 residues.